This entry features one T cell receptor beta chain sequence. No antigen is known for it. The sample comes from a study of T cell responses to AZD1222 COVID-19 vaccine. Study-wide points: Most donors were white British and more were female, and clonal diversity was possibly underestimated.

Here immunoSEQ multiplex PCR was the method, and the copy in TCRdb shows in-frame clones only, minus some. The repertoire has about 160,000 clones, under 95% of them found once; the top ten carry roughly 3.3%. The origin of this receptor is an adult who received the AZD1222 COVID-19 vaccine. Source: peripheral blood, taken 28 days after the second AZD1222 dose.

In DNA form, the CDR3 reads TGTGCCAGCAGGGACAGGGAGAACACTGAAGCTTTCTTT. This encodes CASRDRENTEAFF. The chain joins TRBV2 to TRBJ1-1; 8 bases are a match to TRBD1. Trimming at V came to 6 bases and at J to 1 base, leaving 1 base not matched to a gene. Germline assignment: CDR1 SNHLY and CDR2 FYNNEI. This CDR3 contains 13 residues.